Below are 2 T cell receptor beta chains sequenced from a single sample in a study of T-cell reconstitution after alpha-beta-depleted transplantation in children. Using unique molecular identifiers, the investigators prepared the TCRbeta library. In TCRdb, the PCR reads were re-called with MiXCR into one record per CDR3 protein. This sample has under 300,000 distinct CDR3 sequences; around a tenth occur once, and the top ten carry less than 25%. The sample was peripheral blood, taken 180 days after TCRalphabeta/CD19-depleted stem cell transplant. These receptors came from a male patient between 2 and 10 years old who had a stem cell transplant for chronic granulomatous disease, so the T cells may come from the graft donor.

CDR3 sequence (DNA): TGTGCCGTAGACCCCACCGGGGAGCTGTTTTTT. This codes for CAVDPTGELFF. The rearrangement links TRBV30 to TRBJ2-2; no definite D call. V was shortened by 8 bases and J by 4 bases, with 8 bases between the two germline ends. The V gene's germline CDR1 is GTSNPN and CDR2 SVGIG (reference sequence). This CDR3 region has 11 residues.

This clonotype was counted a few times. The chain carries TRBV20-1 and TRBJ2-3, with 7 bases that match TRBD2. CDR1 is DFQATT and CDR2 is SNEGSKA in the germline V gene (reference sequence). The CDR3 length is 15 residues. V lost 0 bases, J lost 0 bases, and 3 bases stayed unmatched. The CDR3 loop reads CSARDQAGSTDTQYF. The CDR3 coding sequence is TGCAGTGCTAGAGATCAAGCGGGGAGCACAGATACGCAGTATTTT.